This entry features one T cell receptor beta chain sequence. One end of the junction varies from germline; a read error may be responsible. These data are taken from a study of blood T cell repertoires in COVID-19. Germline CDR1 reads SGDLS; CDR2 reads YYNGEE. The CDR3 totals 12 residues. Profiling relied on immunoSEQ multiplex PCR, and the TCRdb table lists in-frame clones only, not all of them. The table shows roughly 100,000 clones, with 84% occurring only once. What was sequenced was peripheral blood. The chain employs TRBV9 and TRBJ1-2, with a weak D call TRBD1 (6 bases). The sequence derives from a man between 60 and 70 years old with acute or convalescent COVID-19. As DNA, the CDR3 is TGTGCCAGCAGCTCCCCAAAGACAGGCTTTTCTTTC. The encoded protein is CASSSPKTGFSF.